This T cell receptor (beta chain) was identified in a study of T-cell reconstitution after alpha-beta-depleted transplantation in children. General observations from the study: Expanded clones from the graft, numbering several hundred, reportedly supplied alpha-beta T cells about two months after transplant. From newly produced T cells came most of the T-cell counts and diversity one year after transplant.

CDR1 and CDR2 (germline): DFQATT, SNEGSKA (reference sequence). The CDR3 has 14 residues. Trimming removed 1 base at V and 5 bases at J, with 12 bases between. This sample's TCRbeta library carried unique molecular identifier barcodes. MiXCR, run by TCRdb on the PCR reads, gives a single entry per CDR3 protein. The table includes 330,000 or so distinct CDR3 sequences, almost 8% detected once. This clonotype was counted ten times or more. The antigen remains undetermined. This material consisted of peripheral blood, taken 360 days after TCRalphabeta/CD19-depleted stem cell transplant. This receptor was taken from a female patient aged 2-9 years who had a stem cell transplant for Fanconi anemia, so the T cells may come from the graft donor. V and J are TRBV20-1 and TRBJ1-5; D remains unclear. CDR3 DNA: TGCAGTGCTAGAGTGGCCCACCCAGATCAGCCCCAGCATTTT. Protein: CSARVAHPDQPQHF.